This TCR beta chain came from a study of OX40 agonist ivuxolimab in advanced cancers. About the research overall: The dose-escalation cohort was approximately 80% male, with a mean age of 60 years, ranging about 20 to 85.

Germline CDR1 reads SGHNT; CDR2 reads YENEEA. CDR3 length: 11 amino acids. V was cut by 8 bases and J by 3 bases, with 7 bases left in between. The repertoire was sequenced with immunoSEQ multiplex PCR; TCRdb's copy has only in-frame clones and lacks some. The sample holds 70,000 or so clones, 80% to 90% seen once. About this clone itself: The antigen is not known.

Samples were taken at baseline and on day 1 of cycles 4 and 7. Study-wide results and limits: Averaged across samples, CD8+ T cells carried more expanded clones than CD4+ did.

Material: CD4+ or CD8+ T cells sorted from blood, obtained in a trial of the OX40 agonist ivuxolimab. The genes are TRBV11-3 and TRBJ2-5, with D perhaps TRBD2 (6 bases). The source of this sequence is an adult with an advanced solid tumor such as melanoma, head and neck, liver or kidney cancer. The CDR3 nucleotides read TGTGCCAGCCAGCGGGAAGAGACCCAGTACTTC. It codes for CASQREETQYF.